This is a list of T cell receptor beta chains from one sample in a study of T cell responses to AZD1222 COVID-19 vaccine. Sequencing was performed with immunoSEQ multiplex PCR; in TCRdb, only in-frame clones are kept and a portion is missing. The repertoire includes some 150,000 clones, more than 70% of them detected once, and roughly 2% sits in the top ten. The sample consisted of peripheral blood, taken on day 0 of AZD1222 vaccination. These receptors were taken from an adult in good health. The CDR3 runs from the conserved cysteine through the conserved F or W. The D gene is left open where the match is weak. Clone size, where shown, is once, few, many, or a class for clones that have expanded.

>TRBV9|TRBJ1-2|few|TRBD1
TGTGCCAGCAGCCCGACTACGGGAGGGGGCACTGACTATGGCTACACCTTC
CASSPTTGGGTDYGYTF
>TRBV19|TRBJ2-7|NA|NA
TGTGCCAGTAGTAAGACGTCTATAGCCTACGAGCAGTACTTC
CASSKTSIAYEQYF
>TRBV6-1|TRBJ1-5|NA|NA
TGTGCCAGCAGTGAAGCTAACGGGAGTCAGCCCCAGCATTTT
CASSEANGSQPQHF
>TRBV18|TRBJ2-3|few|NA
TGTGCCAGCTCACCCCCCGGGACTTTAGGGACAGATACGCAGTATTTT
CASSPPGTLGTDTQYF
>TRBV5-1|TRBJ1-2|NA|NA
TGCGCCAGCAGCTTAACAGAATCCTATGGCTACACCTTC
CASSLTESYGYTF
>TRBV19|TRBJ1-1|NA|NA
TGTGCCAGTAGTATGTCAGGGAACACTGAAGCTTTCTTT
CASSMSGNTEAFF
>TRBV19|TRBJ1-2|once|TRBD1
TGTGCCAGTAGTAACCAGGGGGCGGATGGCTACACCTTC
CASSNQGADGYTF
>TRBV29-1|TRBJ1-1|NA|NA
TGCAGCGCAAGGGACGGAAACACTGAAGCTTTCTTT
CSARDGNTEAFF
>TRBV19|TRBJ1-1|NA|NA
TGTGCCAGTAGTATAGACAGGTCGACTGAAGCTTTCTTT
CASSIDRSTEAFF
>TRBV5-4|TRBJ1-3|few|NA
TGTGCCAGCAGCTTGGCAGGGCTTGGAAACACCATATATTTT
CASSLAGLGNTIYF
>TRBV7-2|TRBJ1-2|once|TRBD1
TGTGCCAGCAGCCCTCAGGGGGCAACTGGCTACACCTTC
CASSPQGATGYTF
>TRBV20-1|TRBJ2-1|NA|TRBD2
TGCAGTGCTAGTGTACCTAGCGGGAGATTTAACAATGAGCAGTTCTTC
CSASVPSGRFNNEQFF
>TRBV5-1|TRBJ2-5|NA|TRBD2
TGCGCCAGCAGCCCTCAGGGAGCGGGAGTAGAGACCCAGTACTTC
CASSPQGAGVETQYF
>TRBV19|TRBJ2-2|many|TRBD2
TGTGCCAGTAGATCGGGACTAGCGAAGGGGGAGCTGTTTTTT
CASRSGLAKGELFF
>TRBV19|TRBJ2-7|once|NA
TGTGCCAGTAGTATAGGGGCGGGACGCTACGAGCAGTACTTC
CASSIGAGRYEQYF